This T cell receptor beta chain was observed in a study of graft-versus-host responses after intestinal transplantation. Whole-study context: After anti-thymocyte globulin induction, recipients took tacrolimus and steroids for two to three years.

Germline trimming cut 6 bases from V and 2 bases from J; bases unmatched to any gene: 6. This CDR3 has 15 residues. CDR1 and CDR2 from the germline V gene are MNHNS and SASEGT. In this sample, this clone turned up once. Profiled with immunoSEQ multiplex PCR; TCRdb holds only in-frame clones, not every one. The sample lists about 24,000 clones, approximately 85% seen once, with about 0.98% in the top ten. The J gene is TRBJ1-3, the V gene TRBV6-1, with 8 positions matching TRBD1. The clonotype comes from a human patient who received an intestinal transplant, so some T cells may come from the graft donor. The specimen comprised PBMCs, sampled around 460 days after intestinal transplant. The CDR3 DNA reads as TGTGCCAGCAGGACCAGGGGGCTGGCTGGAAACACCATATATTTT. Translated, it gives CASRTRGLAGNTIYF.